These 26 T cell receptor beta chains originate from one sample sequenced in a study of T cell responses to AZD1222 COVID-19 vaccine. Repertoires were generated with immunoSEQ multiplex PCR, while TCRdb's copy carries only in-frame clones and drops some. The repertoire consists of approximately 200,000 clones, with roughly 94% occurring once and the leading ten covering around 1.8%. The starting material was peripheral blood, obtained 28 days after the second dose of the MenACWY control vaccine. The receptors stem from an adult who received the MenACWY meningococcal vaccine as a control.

The CDR3 is CASRAGQLYEQYF. The CDR3 DNA sequence: TGTGCCAGCAGAGCGGGACAGCTCTACGAGCAGTACTTC. The J gene is TRBJ2-7, the V gene TRBV12-3 or TRBV12-4, with D possibly called TRBD1 or TRBD2 (7 bases each). The CDR3 totals 13 residues. V lost 6 bases and J 3 bases, leaving 12 bases between the germline ends.

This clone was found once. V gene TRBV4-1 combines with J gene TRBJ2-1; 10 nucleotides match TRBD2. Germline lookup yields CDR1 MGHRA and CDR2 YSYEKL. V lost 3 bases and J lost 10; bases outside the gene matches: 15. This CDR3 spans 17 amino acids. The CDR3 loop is CASSQAYGAGGPGEQFF. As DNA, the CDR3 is TGCGCCAGCAGCCAGGCATATGGAGCGGGAGGGCCGGGAGAGCAGTTCTTC.

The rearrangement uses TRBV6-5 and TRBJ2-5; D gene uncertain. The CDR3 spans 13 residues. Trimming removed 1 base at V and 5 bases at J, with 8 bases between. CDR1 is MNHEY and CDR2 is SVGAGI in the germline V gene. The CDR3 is CASSYWNFETQYF. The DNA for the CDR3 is TGTGCCAGCAGTTACTGGAACTTCGAGACCCAGTACTTC.

CDR3 region: CASAPGPTYEQYF. The CDR3 DNA is TGTGCCAGTGCCCCAGGCCCAACCTACGAGCAGTACTTC. The J gene is TRBJ2-7, the V gene TRBV28; D remains unclear. Trimming took 9 bases from V and 2 from J, leaving 14 bases between them. Germline V lookup: CDR1 MDHEN, CDR2 SYDVKM. This CDR3 spans 13 amino acids.

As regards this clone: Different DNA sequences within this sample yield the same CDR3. The DNA for the CDR3 is TGTGCCAGCAGTCCACACAACTATGGCTACACCTTC. This translates into CASSPHNYGYTF. The rearrangement uses TRBV28 and TRBJ1-2; D is ambiguous. CDR3 size: 12 residues. V lost 5 bases and J lost 2, with 6 bases in between. Germline CDR1 is MDHEN and CDR2 is SYDVKM.

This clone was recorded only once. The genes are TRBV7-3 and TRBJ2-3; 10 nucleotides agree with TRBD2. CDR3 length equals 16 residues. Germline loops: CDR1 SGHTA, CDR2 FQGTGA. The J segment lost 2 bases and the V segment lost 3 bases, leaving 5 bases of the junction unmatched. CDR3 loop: CASSLASGGPTDTQYF. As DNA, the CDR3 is TGTGCCAGCAGCTTGGCTAGCGGGGGACCCACAGATACGCAGTATTTT.

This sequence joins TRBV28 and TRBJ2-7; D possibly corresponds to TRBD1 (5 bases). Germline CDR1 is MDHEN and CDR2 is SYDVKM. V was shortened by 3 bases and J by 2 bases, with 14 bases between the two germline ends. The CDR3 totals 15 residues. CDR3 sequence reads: CASSFSQGFPYEQYF. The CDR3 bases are TGTGCCAGCAGTTTTAGCCAGGGCTTCCCCTACGAGCAGTACTTC.

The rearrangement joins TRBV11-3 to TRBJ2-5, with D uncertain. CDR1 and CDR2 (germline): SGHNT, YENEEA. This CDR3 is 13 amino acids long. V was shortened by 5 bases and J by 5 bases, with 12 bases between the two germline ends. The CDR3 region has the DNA TGTGCCAGCAGCCACTCGCCCCTTGAGACCCAGTACTTC. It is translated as CASSHSPLETQYF.

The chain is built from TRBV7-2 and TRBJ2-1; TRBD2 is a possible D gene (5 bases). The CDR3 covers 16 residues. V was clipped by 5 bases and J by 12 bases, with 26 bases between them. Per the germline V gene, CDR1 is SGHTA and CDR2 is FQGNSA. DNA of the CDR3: TGTGCCAGCAGCCCCGCCCGGACCTTATCCAGCGGATTGCAGTTCTTC. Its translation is CASSPARTLSSGLQFF.

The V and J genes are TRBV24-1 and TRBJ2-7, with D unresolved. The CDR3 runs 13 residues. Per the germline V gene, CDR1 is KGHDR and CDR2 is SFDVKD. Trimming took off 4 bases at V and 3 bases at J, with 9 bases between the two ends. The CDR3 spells CATSDSGVYEQYF. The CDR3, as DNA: TGTGCCACCAGTGACTCGGGCGTCTACGAGCAGTACTTC.

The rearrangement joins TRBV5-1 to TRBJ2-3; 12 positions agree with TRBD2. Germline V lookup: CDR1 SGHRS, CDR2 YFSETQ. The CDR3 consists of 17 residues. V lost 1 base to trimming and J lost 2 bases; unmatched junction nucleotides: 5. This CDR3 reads CASSLTLAGGSTDTQYF. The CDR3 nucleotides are TGCGCCAGCAGCTTGACCCTAGCGGGAGGGTCCACAGATACGCAGTATTTT.

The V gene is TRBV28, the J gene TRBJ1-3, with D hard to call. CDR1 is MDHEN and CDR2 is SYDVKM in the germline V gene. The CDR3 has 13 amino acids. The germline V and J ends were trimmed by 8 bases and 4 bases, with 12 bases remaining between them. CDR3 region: CASAMIPGNTIYF. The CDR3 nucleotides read TGTGCCAGCGCTATGATCCCCGGAAACACCATATATTTT. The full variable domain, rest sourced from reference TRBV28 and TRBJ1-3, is DVKVTQSSRYLVKRTGEKVFLECVQDMDHENMFWYRQDPGLGLRLIYFSYDVKMKEKGDIPEGYSVSREKKERFSLILESASTNQTSMYLCASAMIPGNTIYFGEGSWLTVV.

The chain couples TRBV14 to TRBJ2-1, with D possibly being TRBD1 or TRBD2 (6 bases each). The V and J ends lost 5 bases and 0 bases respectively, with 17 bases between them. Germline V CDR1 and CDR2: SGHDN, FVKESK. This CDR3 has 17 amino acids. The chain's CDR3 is CASSSEGGTSSYNEQFF. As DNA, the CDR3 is TGTGCCAGCAGCTCCGAGGGGGGTACAAGCTCCTACAATGAGCAGTTCTTC.

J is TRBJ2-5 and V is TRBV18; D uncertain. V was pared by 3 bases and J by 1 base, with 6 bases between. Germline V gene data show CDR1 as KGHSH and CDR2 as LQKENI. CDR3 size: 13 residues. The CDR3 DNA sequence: TGTGCCAGCTCACCGGGCAGCCAAGAGACCCAGTACTTC. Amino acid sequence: CASSPGSQETQYF.

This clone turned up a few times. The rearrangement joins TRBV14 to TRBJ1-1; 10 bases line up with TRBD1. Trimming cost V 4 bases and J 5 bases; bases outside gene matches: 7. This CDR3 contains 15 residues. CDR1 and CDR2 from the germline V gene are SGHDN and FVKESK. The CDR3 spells CASSRQGAVGTEAFF. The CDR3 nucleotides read TGTGCCAGCAGCCGACAGGGGGCTGTGGGGACTGAAGCTTTCTTT.

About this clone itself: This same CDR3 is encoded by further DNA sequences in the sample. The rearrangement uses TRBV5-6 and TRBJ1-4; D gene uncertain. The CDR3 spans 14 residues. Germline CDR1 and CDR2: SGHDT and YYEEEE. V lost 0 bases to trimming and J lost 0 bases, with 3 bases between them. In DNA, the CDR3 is TGTGCCAGCAGCTTGGGGGCAACTAATGAAAAACTGTTTTTT. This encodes CASSLGATNEKLFF.

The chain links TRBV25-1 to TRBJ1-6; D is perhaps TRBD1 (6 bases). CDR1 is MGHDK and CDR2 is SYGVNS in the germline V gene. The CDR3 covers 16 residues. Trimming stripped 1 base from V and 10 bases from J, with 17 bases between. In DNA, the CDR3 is TGTGCCAGCAGTGAATTTGGGGGCCAATCGGGGTCACCCCTCCACTTT. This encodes CASSEFGGQSGSPLHF.

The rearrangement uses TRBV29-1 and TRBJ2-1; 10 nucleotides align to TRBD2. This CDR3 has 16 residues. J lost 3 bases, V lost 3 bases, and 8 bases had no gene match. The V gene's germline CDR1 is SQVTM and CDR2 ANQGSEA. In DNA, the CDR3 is TGCAGCGTTGACCTAGCGGGAGAAGGGAGCTACAATGAGCAGTTCTTC. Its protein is CSVDLAGEGSYNEQFF.

For the CDR3, the DNA is TGTGCCAGCAGTTACAAAGACACAGATACGCAGTATTTT. The encoded protein is CASSYKDTDTQYF. The chain combines TRBV6-2 or TRBV6-3 with TRBJ2-3; D ambiguous. The CDR3 runs 13 residues. V shed 2 bases and J shed 2 bases, with 5 bases lying between them. Germline CDR1 reads MNHEY; CDR2 reads SVGEGT.

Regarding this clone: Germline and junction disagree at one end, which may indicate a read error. The CDR3 spells CVSSQPLGQSPTGELFF. The CDR3, as DNA: TGTGTCAGCAGTCAGCCCTTGGGACAGAGCCCTACCGGGGAGCTGTTTTTT. This sequence joins TRBV28 and TRBJ2-2, with TRBD1 matching 7 bases. The length of the CDR3 is 17 residues. Looked up from germline, CDR1 is MDHEN and CDR2 is SYDVKM.

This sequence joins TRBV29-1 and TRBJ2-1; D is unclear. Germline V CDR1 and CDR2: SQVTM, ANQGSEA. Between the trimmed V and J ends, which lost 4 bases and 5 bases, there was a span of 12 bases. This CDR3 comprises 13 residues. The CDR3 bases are TGCAGCGTTGTAGACCCGGATAACAATGAGCAGTTCTTC. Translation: CSVVDPDNNEQFF.

The CDR3 DNA follows: TGTGCCAGCAGGGGTTGGTCGGGGGTAACCTACGAGCAGTACTTC. It encodes CASRGWSGVTYEQYF. V and J are TRBV2 and TRBJ2-7; D might be TRBD2 (6 bases). The V gene's germline CDR1 is SNHLY and CDR2 FYNNEI. The CDR3 has 15 residues. The V end was cut by 6 bases, the J end by 2 bases, with 17 bases between. Together with reference TRBV2 and TRBJ2-7, the CDR3 gives the full variable domain: EPEVTQTPSHQVTQMGQEVILRCVPISNHLYFYWYRQILGQKVEFLVSFYNNEISEKSEIFDDQFSVERPDGSNFTLKIRSTKLEDSAMYFCASRGWSGVTYEQYFGPGTRLTVT.

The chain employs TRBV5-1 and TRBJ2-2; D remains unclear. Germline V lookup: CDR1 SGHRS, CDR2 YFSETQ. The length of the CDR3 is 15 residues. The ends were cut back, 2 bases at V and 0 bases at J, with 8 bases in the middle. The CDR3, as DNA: TGCGCCAGCAGCTTTTTAAGGGCGAACACCGGGGAGCTGTTTTTT. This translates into CASSFLRANTGELFF.

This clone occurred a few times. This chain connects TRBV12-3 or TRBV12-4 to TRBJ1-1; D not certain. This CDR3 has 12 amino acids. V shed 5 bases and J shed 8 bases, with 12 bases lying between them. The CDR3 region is CASSKQQGEAFF. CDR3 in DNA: TGTGCCAGCAGTAAACAGCAAGGGGAAGCTTTCTTT.

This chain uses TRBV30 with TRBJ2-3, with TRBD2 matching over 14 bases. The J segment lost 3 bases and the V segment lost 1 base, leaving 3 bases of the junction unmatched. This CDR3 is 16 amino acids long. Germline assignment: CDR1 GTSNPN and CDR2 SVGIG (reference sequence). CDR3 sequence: CAWSGTSGRRTDTQYF. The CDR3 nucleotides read TGTGCCTGGAGTGGGACTAGCGGGAGGAGAACAGATACGCAGTATTTT. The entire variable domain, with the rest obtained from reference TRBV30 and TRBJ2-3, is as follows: SQTIHQWPATLVQPVGSPLSLECTVEGTSNPNLYWYRQAAGRGLQLLFYSVGIGQISSEVPQNLSASRPQDRQFILSSKKLLLSDSGFYLCAWSGTSGRRTDTQYFGPGTRLTVL.

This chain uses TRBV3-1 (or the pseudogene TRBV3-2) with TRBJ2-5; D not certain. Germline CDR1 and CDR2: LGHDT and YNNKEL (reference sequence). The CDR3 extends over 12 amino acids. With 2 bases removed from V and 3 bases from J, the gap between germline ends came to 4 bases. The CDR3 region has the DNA TGTGCCAGCAGCCAAATGGAAGAGACCCAGTACTTC. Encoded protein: CASSQMEETQYF.